These 24 T cell receptor beta chains were all obtained from the same sample, sequenced in a study of Graves' ophthalmopathy and Graves' hyperthyroidism. Beta-chain TCR CDR3 regions were amplified from RNA transcripts. HTBI primers were used in a first-round RT-PCR, which preceded a second-round multiplex PCR. MiXCR, applied by TCRdb to the multiplex PCR reads, yields one record per CDR3 protein. Here the sample spans 300,000 to 450,000 distinct CDR3 sequences, approximately 18% being singletons. Sequenced: peripheral blood. The source of these receptors is an adult woman with stable Graves' hyperthyroidism.

The V and J genes are TRBV15 and TRBJ1-2, with D possibly TRBD1 on 5 matching bases. The CDR3 contains 15 residues. Germline V gene sequence: CDR1 LNHNV, CDR2 YYDKDF (reference sequence). With 3 bases removed from V and 3 bases from J, the gap between germline ends came to 14 bases. The CDR3 protein is CATSSTYQTDYGYTF. The DNA of the CDR3 is TGTGCCACCAGCAGTACCTATCAGACAGACTATGGCTACACCTTC.

This clonotype was counted many times. The chain employs TRBV6-4 and TRBJ2-7; D may be TRBD2 (5 bases). V gave up 0 bases and J gave up 3 bases, with 12 bases separating them. The CDR3 runs to 15 residues. Germline V CDR1 and CDR2: MRHNA, SNTAGT. The CDR3 sequence: CASSDSRESGYEQYF. The CDR3 DNA follows: TGTGCCAGCAGTGACTCAAGGGAGTCGGGCTACGAGCAGTACTTC.

This clonotype was seen at least ten times. This chain links TRBV20-1 with TRBJ1-6; possible D gene TRBD1, 6 bases. The CDR3 length is 16 residues. CDR1 and CDR2 (germline): DFQATT, SNEGSKA (reference sequence). V was trimmed by 1 base and J by 10 bases, leaving 20 bases between them. The CDR3 sequence is CSARVGGGKYGSPLHF. The CDR3 DNA sequence: TGCAGTGCTAGAGTGGGAGGGGGGAAGTACGGGTCACCCCTCCACTTT.

The chain is built from TRBV19 and TRBJ2-7; D gene unclear. Germline V lookup: CDR1 LNHDA, CDR2 SQIVND (reference sequence). There are 14 residues in the CDR3. V shed 4 bases and J shed 1 base, with 11 bases lying between them. Written as DNA, the CDR3 is TGTGCCAGTAGTAACGGGCTACTATCCTACGAGCAGTACTTC. Translating it yields CASSNGLLSYEQYF. Combining the CDR3 with reference TRBV19 and TRBJ2-7 gives the whole variable domain DGGITQSPKYLFRKEGQNVTLSCEQNLNHDAMYWYRQDPGQGLRLIYYSQIVNDFQKGDIAEGYSVSREKKESFPLTVTSAQKNPTAFYLCASSNGLLSYEQYFGPGTRLTVT.

V usage is TRBV20-1 and J usage is TRBJ2-7, with 7 bases identical to TRBD1. V gave up 2 bases and J gave up 0 bases; unmatched junction bases: 10. Germline CDR1 and CDR2: DFQATT and SNEGSKA (reference sequence). This CDR3 contains 16 residues. CDR3: CSARPLGTVSSYEQYF. The CDR3 DNA reads TGCAGTGCTAGACCTCTCGGGACAGTAAGCTCCTACGAGCAGTACTTC.

The V gene is TRBV5-1, the J gene TRBJ2-2; TRBD2 matches 7 bases. CDR3 length: 15 amino acids. Germline CDR1 and CDR2: SGHRS and YFSETQ. V lost 5 bases and J lost 2; bases outside the gene matches: 6. For the CDR3, the DNA is TGCGCCAGCAGAAATCCGGGAGGCAACACCGGGGAGCTGTTTTTT. Protein: CASRNPGGNTGELFF.

This chain joins TRBV3-1 and TRBJ2-2; TRBD1 aligns across 7 bases. V was pared by 4 bases and J by 2 bases, with 4 bases of the junction left unmatched. The germline V gene encodes CDR1 LGHDT and CDR2 YNNKEL (reference sequence). The CDR3 spans 15 residues. The CDR3 protein is CASSRDSGNTGELFF. As DNA, the CDR3 is TGTGCCAGCAGCCGGGACAGTGGTAACACCGGGGAGCTGTTTTTT.

This chain connects TRBV6-1 to TRBJ1-6; D possibly corresponds to TRBD1 (5 bases). CDR1 is MNHNS and CDR2 is SASEGT in the germline V gene. The length of the CDR3 is 13 residues. The germline V and J ends were trimmed by 9 bases and 7 bases, with 13 bases remaining between them. The CDR3 DNA sequence: TGTGCCAGTGTCAGGGAAGTGAATTCACCCCTCCACTTT. It yields the protein CASVREVNSPLHF.

This clonotype was recorded a few times. V gene TRBV6-2 or TRBV6-3 combines with J gene TRBJ2-4; D ambiguous. V was shortened by 2 bases and J by 0 bases, with 8 bases between the two germline ends. This CDR3 spans 15 amino acids. From germline, CDR1 is MNHEY and CDR2 SVGEGT. The CDR3 loop is CASSYGRLAKNIQYF. CDR3 nucleotides: TGTGCCAGCAGTTACGGCAGGCTAGCCAAAAACATTCAGTACTTC.

For this clonotype: This may arise from a read error, as a much more abundant clone is one base away. The chain has TRBV2 and TRBJ2-7, with 11 bases lining up with TRBD2. Germline-derived CDR1 and CDR2 are SNHLY and FYNNEI. The CDR3 loop spans 17 amino acids. Written as DNA, the CDR3 is TGTGCCAGCAGCCGGGACAGCGGACTAGCGGGCTCCTACGAGCGGTACTTC. This encodes CASSRDSGLAGSYERYF.

This clonotype was counted between two and nine times. The J gene is TRBJ1-2, the V gene TRBV29-1, with TRBD1 identical over 7 bases. Germline V lookup: CDR1 SQVTM, CDR2 ANQGSEA. Unmatched junction bases numbered 10, after V lost 3 bases and J lost 3 bases. CDR3 length equals 15 residues. This chain's CDR3 is CSVEEDRVVDYGYTF. The DNA of the CDR3 is TGCAGCGTTGAGGAAGACAGGGTAGTAGACTATGGCTACACCTTC.

There are many counts of this clonotype. The V gene is TRBV19, the J gene TRBJ2-5; TRBD2 might be the D (6 bases). Germline V gives CDR1 LNHDA, CDR2 SQIVND (reference sequence). The ends were cut back, 6 bases at V and 3 bases at J, with 11 bases in the middle. This CDR3 is 13 amino acids long. In DNA form, the CDR3 reads TGTGCCAGTAGACCCCCTAGCGAAGAGACCCAGTACTTC. It specifies CASRPPSEETQYF.

This clonotype was seen repeatedly, ten times or more. In DNA form, the CDR3 reads TGCAGTGCTAGAGCCCGTCCCTTACTAGCGGGAGATGAGACCCAGTACTTC. It specifies CSARARPLLAGDETQYF. The gene calls are TRBV20-1 and TRBJ2-5, with 11 bases aligning to TRBD2. The CDR3 spans 17 residues. Germline V lookup: CDR1 DFQATT, CDR2 SNEGSKA (reference sequence). With V trimmed by 1 base and J by 5 bases, 12 bases remained unmatched.

In its sample, this clonotype was seen a few times. The gene calls are TRBV6-5 and TRBJ2-5; D might be TRBD2 (6 bases). This CDR3 contains 15 residues. Germline lookup yields CDR1 MNHEY and CDR2 SVGAGI. V was cut by 5 bases and J by 1 base, with 14 bases left in between. This CDR3 is CASSNGGQGQETQYF. For the CDR3, the DNA is TGTGCCAGCAGTAACGGAGGGCAAGGCCAAGAGACCCAGTACTTC.

This clonotype has at least ten counts. The genes are TRBV20-1 and TRBJ2-5; D tentatively fits TRBD1 or TRBD2 (5 bases each). This CDR3 comprises 13 residues. The V end lost 0 bases, the J end lost 3 bases, and 8 bases lay between the germline ends. CDR1 and CDR2 from the germline V gene are DFQATT and SNEGSKA (reference sequence). CDR3 DNA sequence: TGCAGTGCTAGAGATGGGGGAAAAGAGACCCAGTACTTC. Amino acids: CSARDGGKETQYF.

This clonotype occurred many times. This chain uses TRBV27 with TRBJ2-2, with TRBD2 matching over 9 bases. The CDR3 extends over 16 amino acids. Looked up from germline, CDR1 is MNHEY and CDR2 is SMNVEV (reference sequence). The junction had 8 bases not matched to a gene; V was cut back by 3 bases and J by 6 bases. CDR3 in amino acids: CASSLDSGSTSGELFF. CDR3 nucleotide sequence: TGTGCCAGCAGTTTGGATAGCGGGAGCACGTCCGGGGAGCTGTTTTTT.

This clonotype appeared many times. CDR3 loop: CASSPQPAENTGELFF. In nucleotides, the CDR3 is TGCGCCAGCAGCCCTCAACCAGCGGAAAACACCGGGGAGCTGTTTTTT. This chain joins TRBV4-1 and TRBJ2-2, with D maybe TRBD2 (5 bases). The CDR3 extends over 16 amino acids. V lost 4 bases to trimming and J lost 2 bases, with 14 bases between them. CDR1 and CDR2 (germline): MGHRA, YSYEKL.

This clonotype was detected many times. V gene TRBV2 combines with J gene TRBJ2-7; D perhaps matches TRBD1 (5 bases). The CDR3 is made up of 12 amino acids. Germline CDR1 SNHLY, CDR2 FYNNEI. Trimming stripped 6 bases from V and 3 bases from J, with 9 bases between. The CDR3 DNA is TGTGCCAGCAGACGACAGCACTACGAGCAGTACTTC. Translated: CASRRQHYEQYF.

About this clonotype itself: One base away lies a much larger clone, so this may be a sequencing read error. This chain links TRBV27 with TRBJ1-5; 7 bases match TRBD1. The CDR3 contains 14 residues. Germline CDR1 reads MNHEY; CDR2 reads SMNVEV (reference sequence). In DNA form, the CDR3 reads TGTGCCAGCAGTTTTGGGGGCGCGGGACAGCCCCAGCAGTTT. Protein: CASSFGGAGQPQQF.

The table lists this clonotype with many counts. J is TRBJ2-7 and V is TRBV7-2; 10 bases are a match to TRBD2. Germline values: CDR1 SGHTA, CDR2 FQGNSA. V shed 2 bases, J shed 3 bases, and the junction held 13 bases outside the gene matches. This CDR3 has 18 residues. The CDR3 spells CASSLYPASGSRIYEQYF. The CDR3 nucleotides read TGTGCCAGCAGCTTATACCCTGCTAGCGGGAGTAGGATCTACGAGCAGTACTTC.

About this clonotype: Just one base apart from a much larger clone, this may be a read error. The chain links TRBV27 to TRBJ2-6; D is perhaps TRBD1 (5 bases). Germline V CDR1 and CDR2: MNHEY, SMNVEV (reference sequence). The CDR3 has 16 amino acids. CDR3 sequence: CASRALVWGGANVMTF. The DNA of the CDR3 is TGTGCCAGCAGGGCGTTGGTTTGGGGTGGGGCCAACGTCATGACTTTC. Drawing the rest from reference TRBV27 and TRBJ2-6, the complete variable domain is EAQVTQNPRYLITVTGKKLTVTCSQNMNHEYMSWYRQDPGLGLRQIYYSMNVEVTDKGDVPEGYKVSRKEKRNFPLILESPSPNQTSLYFCASRALVWGGANVMTFGAGSRLTVL.

This clonotype was seen ten or more times. The chain couples TRBV6-1 to TRBJ2-7, with 9 bases aligning to TRBD1. Germline trimming cut 7 bases from V and 3 bases from J; bases unmatched to any gene: 4. The length of the CDR3 is 13 residues. Germline CDR1 MNHNS, CDR2 SASEGT. Here the CDR3 DNA reads TGTGCCAGCATCCCGACAGGGGGCTACGAGCAGTACTTC. Translating gives CASIPTGGYEQYF.

V usage is TRBV4-3 and J usage is TRBJ2-4; a possible D gene is TRBD1 (5 bases). The CDR3 runs 15 residues. The germline CDR1 and CDR2 sequences are LGHNA and YSLEER. V lost 1 base, J lost 7 bases, and 14 bases lay in between. In DNA form, the CDR3 reads TGCGCCAGCAGCCAAGGGTCCGGCCAGGGTAACATTCAGTACTTC. This gives the protein CASSQGSGQGNIQYF.

This clonotype was seen repeatedly, ten times or more. Written as DNA, the CDR3 is TGTGCCAGCAGTCCACAGCCCCTCTCTGGGGCCAACGTCCTGACTTTC. Amino acid sequence: CASSPQPLSGANVLTF. The chain combines TRBV6-1 with TRBJ2-6; D is unresolved. Trimming cost V 5 bases and J 0 bases, with 11 bases left between them. The CDR3 sequence is 16 residues long. CDR1 is MNHNS and CDR2 is SASEGT in the germline V gene.